This T cell receptor (beta chain) emerged from a study of OX40 agonist ivuxolimab in advanced cancers. Method: immunoSEQ multiplex PCR; TCRdb's copy keeps in-frame clones and lacks some. The table shows around 20,000 clones, with 75% to 90% occurring only once. V gave up 0 bases and J gave up 4 bases, with 9 bases separating them. The CDR3 is 15 amino acids. Germline CDR1 MNHEY, CDR2 SVGAGI. The TCR originated in an adult with an advanced solid tumor such as melanoma, head and neck, liver or kidney cancer. The V call is TRBV6-5, the J call TRBJ2-2; D not certain. The material was CD4+ or CD8+ T cells sorted from blood, obtained in a trial of the OX40 agonist ivuxolimab. CDR3 protein: CASSYSAESTGELFF. Here the CDR3 DNA reads TGTGCCAGCAGTTACTCCGCGGAGTCCACCGGGGAGCTGTTTTTT.